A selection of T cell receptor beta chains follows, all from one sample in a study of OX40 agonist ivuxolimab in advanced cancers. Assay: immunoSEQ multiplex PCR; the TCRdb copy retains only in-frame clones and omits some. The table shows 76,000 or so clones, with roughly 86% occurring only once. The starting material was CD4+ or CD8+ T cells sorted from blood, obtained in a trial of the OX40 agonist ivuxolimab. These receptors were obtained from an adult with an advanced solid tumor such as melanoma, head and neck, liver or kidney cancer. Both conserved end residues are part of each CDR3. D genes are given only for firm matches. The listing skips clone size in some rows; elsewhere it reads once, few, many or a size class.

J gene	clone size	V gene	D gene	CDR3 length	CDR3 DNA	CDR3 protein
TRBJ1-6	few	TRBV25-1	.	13	TGTGCCAGCACTACAGGGTGGGGTTCACCCCTCCACTTT	CASTTGWGSPLHF
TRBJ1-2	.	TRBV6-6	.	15	TGTGCCAGCAGTTCTCAATACACAGGGCTATATGGCTACACCTTC	CASSSQYTGLYGYTF
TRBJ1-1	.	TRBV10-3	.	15	TGTGCCATCAGTGAATCTAGGCAGGAGAAAGATGAAGCTTTCTTT	CAISESRQEKDEAFF
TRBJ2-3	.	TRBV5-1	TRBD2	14	TGCGCCAGCAGCCCTAGCGGGACAGAAGATACGCAGTATTTT	CASSPSGTEDTQYF
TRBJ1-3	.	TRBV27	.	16	TGTGCCAGCAGTCCGACGACAGCTTTCTCTGGAAACACCATATATTTT	CASSPTTAFSGNTIYF
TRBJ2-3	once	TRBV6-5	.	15	TGTGCCAGCAGTTACAAGCCTAGCAGCACAGATACGCAGTATTTT	CASSYKPSSTDTQYF
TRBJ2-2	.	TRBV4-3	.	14	TGCGCCAGCAGCCAAGATCGAGTCACCGGGGAGCTGTTTTTT	CASSQDRVTGELFF
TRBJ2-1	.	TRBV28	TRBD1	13	TGTGCCAGTTGCCTGACAGGGATGCCCGGTCGGTTCTTC	CASCLTGMPGRFF
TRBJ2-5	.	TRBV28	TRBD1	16	TGTGCCAGCAGTCAACCCACGACAGGGGGCCGAGAGACCCAGTACTTC	CASSQPTTGGRETQYF
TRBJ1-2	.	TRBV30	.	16	TGTGCCTGGATTCACCGTCCCCAGGAGCAAGGCTATGGCTACACCTTC	CAWIHRPQEQGYGYTF
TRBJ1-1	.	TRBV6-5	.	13	TGTGCCAGCAGTTACCGGATGAACACTGAAGCTTTCTTT	CASSYRMNTEAFF
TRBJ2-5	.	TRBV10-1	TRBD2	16	TGCGCCAGCACTCTCGGGAGGCGGGATCTCCAAGAGACCCAGTACTTC	CASTLGRRDLQETQYF
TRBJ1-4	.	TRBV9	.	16	TGTGCCAGCAGCGCCTCCGACAGCCCTGGGGATGAAAAACTGTTTTTT	CASSASDSPGDEKLFF
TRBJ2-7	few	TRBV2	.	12	TGTGCCAGCAGTGAAGAAGTCTACGAGCAGTACTTC	CASSEEVYEQYF
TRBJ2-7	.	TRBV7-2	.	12	TGTGCCAGCAGCCCTCTTGGGTACGAGCAGTACTTC	CASSPLGYEQYF
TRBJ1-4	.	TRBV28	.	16	TGTGCCAGCAGTTTAGCGACAGCTTCAACTAATGAAAAACTGTTTTTT	CASSLATASTNEKLFF
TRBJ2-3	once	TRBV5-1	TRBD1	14	TGCGCCAGCAGGGGGACAGGGTCGGCAGATACGCAGTATTTT	CASRGTGSADTQYF
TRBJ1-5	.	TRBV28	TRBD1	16	TGTGCCAGCAGTTTAAGACGCAGGGGGGCGAATCAGCCCCAGCATTTT	CASSLRRRGANQPQHF
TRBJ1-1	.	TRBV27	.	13	TGTGCCAGCAGTCCCCTCTCCTACAGAAAAGCTTTCTTT	CASSPLSYRKAFF
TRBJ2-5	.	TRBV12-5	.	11	TGTGCTAGTGGATATGAGGAGACCCAGTACTTC	CASGYEETQYF
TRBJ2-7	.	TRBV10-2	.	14	TGCGCCAGCAGTTTATCACTAAACTCCTACGAGCAGTACTTC	CASSLSLNSYEQYF
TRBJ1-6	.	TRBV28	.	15	TGTGCCAGCATTCAGGACGGCGGACTCAATTCACCCCTCCACTTT	CASIQDGGLNSPLHF
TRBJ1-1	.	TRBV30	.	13	TGTGCCCTACTCGTAGGTGTAGGATCTGAAGCTTTCTTT	CALLVGVGSEAFF
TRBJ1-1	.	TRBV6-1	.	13	TGTGCCAGCAGTGTACAACCGAACACTGAAGCTTTCTTT	CASSVQPNTEAFF
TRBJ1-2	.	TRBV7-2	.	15	TGTGCCAGCAGCTCGAGCAGGGAGAATCTCGATGGCTACACCTTC	CASSSSRENLDGYTF
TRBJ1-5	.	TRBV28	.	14	TGTGCCAGCAGTTTGATTGCGGGGTCTCAGCCCCAGCATTTT	CASSLIAGSQPQHF
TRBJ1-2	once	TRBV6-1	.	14	TGTGCCAGCACCAAGGACGCGGTATCACGGGGCTACACCTTC	CASTKDAVSRGYTF
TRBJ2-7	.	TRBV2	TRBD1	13	TGTGCCAGCGGGTGGACAGGCTCCTACGAGCAGTACTTC	CASGWTGSYEQYF
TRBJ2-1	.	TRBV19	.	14	TGTGCCAGTAGTGGGTTGGTCGTAGGACATGAGCAGTTCTTC	CASSGLVVGHEQFF
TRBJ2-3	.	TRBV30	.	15	TGTGCCTGGATGAGCGCTTTTACTAGCACAGATACGCAGTATTTT	CAWMSAFTSTDTQYF
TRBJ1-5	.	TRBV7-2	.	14	TGTGCCAGCAGCCGCCAGCTTAGCAATCAGCCCCAGCATTTT	CASSRQLSNQPQHF
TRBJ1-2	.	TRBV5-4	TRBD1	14	TGTGCCAGCAGCTTAGACAGGGCCTCCTTCGGCTACACCTTC	CASSLDRASFGYTF
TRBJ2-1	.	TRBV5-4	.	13	TGTGCCAGCAGCCCCGGGGATGGTTTGAGGCAGTTCTTC	CASSPGDGLRQFF
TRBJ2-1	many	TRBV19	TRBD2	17	TGTGCCAGTAGTCTGCGATCTAGCGGGAGCTCCTACAATGAGCAGTTCTTC	CASSLRSSGSSYNEQFF
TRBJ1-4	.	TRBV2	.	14	TGTGCCAGCACCCTGGGTCTGGTATATGAAAAACTGTTTTTT	CASTLGLVYEKLFF
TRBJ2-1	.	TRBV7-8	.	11	TGTGCCAGCAGCGCCGTCAATGAGCAGTTCTTC	CASSAVNEQFF
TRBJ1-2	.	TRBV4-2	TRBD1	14	TGTGCCAGCAGCTTGGGACAGGGGATTTATGGCTACACCTTC	CASSLGQGIYGYTF
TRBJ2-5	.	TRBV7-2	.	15	TGTGCCAGCAGCTTAGTGGGGGGGGGCGGAGAGACCCAGTACTTC	CASSLVGGGGETQYF
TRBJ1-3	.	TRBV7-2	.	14	TGTGCCAGCAGAGACACCCTTGCAGGAAACACCATATATTTT	CASRDTLAGNTIYF
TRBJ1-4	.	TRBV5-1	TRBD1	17	TGCGCCAGCAGCTTGGGGGACAGGGTACTGGCTAATGAAAAACTGTTTTTT	CASSLGDRVLANEKLFF
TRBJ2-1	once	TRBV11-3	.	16	TGTGCCAGCAGCCAGGGGGGGACTAAGATTTACAATGAGCAGTTCTTC	CASSQGGTKIYNEQFF